A selection of T cell receptor beta chains follows, all from one sample in a study of cytomegalovirus exposure and HLA in healthy donors. Libraries were prepared by immunoSEQ multiplex PCR; TCRdb keeps only in-frame clonotypes and omits some of them. The data show 150,000 to 200,000 clones, 81% seen once. The sequenced sample was PBMCs. All receptors come from a woman aged 25 to 45 in good health and CMV-seronegative. Each CDR3 is given with its conserved first and last residue. Each record gives: CDR3 protein, D gene, V gene. A D gene is named only where the DNA matches it firmly.

CASSQTSTGELFF	-	TRBV4-1
CASSSMGPPTYEQYF	-	TRBV5-1
CASTPASGGTDTQYF	-	TRBV27
CASSLNPAGSTDTQYF	TRBD2	TRBV7-3
CSVSGQGGNSPLHF	TRBD1	TRBV29-1
CASSLDRSSGNQPQHF	-	TRBV27
CASSAGGLGTGELFF	TRBD2	TRBV2
CASSTRTANYGYTF	-	TRBV9
CASSTQAGGLETQYF	TRBD2	TRBV9
CASSPRTGPKGDTQYF	-	TRBV27
CASGLVLGQGRYEQYF	-	TRBV12-5
CASTPGAGGLTDTQYF	TRBD2	TRBV6-6
CASGSQGSSYNSPLHF	-	TRBV6-6
CASTPGGSNYGYTF	-	TRBV9
CASSFLEGGRAYGANVLTF	TRBD2	TRBV7-9
CASTETSAGSDTQYF	TRBD2	TRBV27
CASSRPGTGNHEQYF	TRBD1	TRBV19
CASSTSVWGFYGYTF	-	TRBV6-1
CASRPRGTGELFF	-	TRBV6-5
CASRVRTGSGHGYTF	TRBD1	TRBV6-5
CASSQPQQGAYGYTF	-	TRBV4-1
CASSPPGLMNTEAFF	-	TRBV5-6
CAKAAGALYEQYF	-	TRBV23-1
CASSYGNRGLSDTQYF	TRBD1	TRBV6-5
CAWSGSTGDPYEQYF	-	TRBV30
CASSPWTGGYEQYF	TRBD1	TRBV27